This T cell receptor (beta chain) was retrieved from a study of human T cells and chemical hapten exposure. Broader study findings: Expanded TCRs grouped into significantly more large CDR3 similarity clusters than controls produced.

MiXCR, run by TCRdb on the RACE reads, gives a single entry per CDR3 protein. The table has 85,000 or so distinct CDR3 sequences, around 10% seen once. Germline V CDR1 and CDR2: SGHDT, YYEEEE. This CDR3 spans 13 amino acids. V was trimmed by 1 base and J by 6 bases, leaving 11 bases between them. Time point noted: patch test 2, 6 weeks after DPC sensitization. Treatment specified: therapeutic diphenylcyclopropenone sensitization with weekly scalp DPC. This clonotype was detected many times. Its antigen is unidentified. Sample: whole blood, taken in connection with sensitization to the hapten diphenylcyclopropenone (DPC). The TCR comes from a man aged 18-30 years with alopecia areata. Some clones in this sample may be carry-over from other donors' samples. The chain has TRBV5-6 and TRBJ2-7, with D possibly matching TRBD2 (5 bases). CDR3 sequence: CASSLPGSSEQYF. The CDR3 DNA reads as TGTGCCAGCAGCTTGCCGGGGTCGAGCGAGCAGTACTTC.